The 6 T cell receptor beta chains below all came from one sample that was sequenced in a study of technical replicates of blood from a few donors. Generated by immunoSEQ multiplex PCR, the TCRdb table keeps only in-frame clones and is missing some. The sample consists of some 84,000 clones, 91% of them appearing once. Sequences were obtained from T cells isolated from PBMCs. The receptor set was obtained from a human donor in good health.

The gene calls are TRBV6-1 and TRBJ2-3, with a weak D call TRBD2 (5 bases). The V end lost 4 bases, the J end lost 2 bases, and 13 bases lay between the germline ends. This CDR3 contains 15 residues. In germline, CDR1 is MNHNS, CDR2 SASEGT. CDR3 in amino acids: CASSVPGGYTDTQYF. The CDR3 DNA sequence: TGTGCCAGCAGTGTTCCGGGCGGGTACACAGATACGCAGTATTTT.

The V and J genes are TRBV18 and TRBJ1-1; no definite D call. Germline CDR1 is KGHSH and CDR2 is LQKENI. V was shortened by 6 bases and J by 0 bases, with 11 bases between the two germline ends. This CDR3 comprises 14 residues. CDR3 sequence reads: CASSAQIMNTEAFF. As DNA, the CDR3 is TGTGCCAGCTCCGCACAGATCATGAACACTGAAGCTTTCTTT.

This clone was recorded a few times. The CDR3 DNA follows: TGTGCCAGCAGCCGCAACGACAGGGGAGGGCCGGGACTAGCGGGAGGGGGCTCCTACGAGCAGTACTTC. Amino acid sequence: CASSRNDRGGPGLAGGGSYEQYF. The chain links TRBV4-2 to TRBJ2-7; TRBD2 agrees at 16 bases. The CDR3 extends over 23 amino acids. The V and J ends lost 4 bases and 0 bases, in that order; junction bases with no gene match: 21. Germline assignment: CDR1 LGHNA and CDR2 YNFKEQ.

With regard to this clone: The same CDR3 arises from other DNA sequences in this sample as well. The CDR3 DNA follows: TGTGCCAGCAGCTTAGGACTGGCAGAGACCCAGTACTTC. Translation: CASSLGLAETQYF. The rearrangement uses TRBV7-9 and TRBJ2-5; D gene unclear. From germline, CDR1 is SEHNR and CDR2 FQNEAQ (reference sequence). This CDR3 has 13 amino acids. Trimming stripped 1 base from V and 4 bases from J, with 7 bases between.

V and J are TRBV27 and TRBJ2-7, with D maybe TRBD1 (6 bases). This CDR3 has 14 residues. From germline, CDR1 is MNHEY and CDR2 SMNVEV (reference sequence). V lost 2 bases, J lost 1 base, and 9 bases lay in between. CDR3 DNA: TGTGCCAGCAGTTTAGCCGGGACATCCTACGAGCAGTACTTC. This translates into CASSLAGTSYEQYF.

This sequence joins TRBV9 and TRBJ2-7; the D gene is possibly TRBD2 (5 bases). Germline assignment: CDR1 SGDLS and CDR2 YYNGEE. The CDR3 runs 13 residues. Trimming took off 3 bases at V and 3 bases at J, with 10 bases between the two ends. The DNA for the CDR3 is TGTGCCAGCAGCGCTGGACTCGGCTACGAGCAGTACTTC. Translating gives CASSAGLGYEQYF.